This T cell receptor beta chain appears in the sequencing data of a study of a mutant IDH1 vaccine in newly diagnosed glioma (dated by TCRdb to the early 2020s). Broadly, across the study: Of the roughly 30 treated patients, around 62% were male and around 40% were female, and a mean age of around 40 years was recorded. Peripheral blood was collected at six visits: V03 (baseline), V05, V07, V10, V12 and V13. Longitudinal TCRB deep sequencing was performed for about two dozen treated patients wherever samples were available for exploratory analyses. Before enrollment, most patients had been given radiochemotherapy with temozolomide as standard therapy, while the rest had received either radiotherapy alone or temozolomide alone.

Notes on this clone: The antigen this receptor binds is unknown. Base qualities are not at hand, and no much larger clone is one base apart.

The germline V gene yields SGHDT for CDR1 and YYEEEE for CDR2. Including the terminal cysteine and phenylalanine, the CDR3 comprises 15 residues. The sequence is cut down to CDR3 DNA, 45 bases in frame from base 1. Between the V and J ends, shortened by 3 bases and 4 bases respectively, the junction contains 16 bases. Overall study results and their limits: Across multiple MHC alleles, vaccine-induced immune responses were seen in more than 90% of patients. Selection of PBMC samples for TCRB deep sequencing was based on availability. It was noted by the authors that analyses of patient blood samples could not be reproduced owing to sample limitations. Pseudoprogression seemed to be unrelated to changes in the top peripheral T cell clonotypes found by TCRB sequencing.

The time point label, read with the paper, signifies: baseline, week 1 (first vaccination visit). According to the study, the label for this sample's treatment or condition signals: pre-vaccination baseline after standard-of-care therapy. The donors had newly diagnosed IDH1-mutant astrocytomas of WHO grade 3 or 4 that showed loss of nuclear ATRX. The samples were drawn from NOA16, a multicentre, single-arm, open-label phase I trial in Germany that tested a mutant IDH1 peptide vaccine in humans for the first time. For immunogenicity testing, the blood drawn at visit V03 was used as the baseline sample. The DNeasy Blood and Tissue Kit was used to extract genomic DNA from EDTA blood for TCRB sequencing. Libraries were built with the immunoSEQ multiplex PCR assay. Following the manufacturer's protocol, the hsTCRB Kit was used to amplify rearranged TCR beta chain sequences. TCRB libraries were sequenced on an Illumina MiSeq. As for how the authors treated the data: The kit vendor's proprietary platform handled demultiplexing, trimming and gene mapping. Held by TCRdb, this immuneACCESS table contains in-frame sequences only and omits some clones. Under half of the omission traces to an unresolved V gene where checked; the cause of the rest is unknown. The V and J calls and clone size were taken over from that table, and D and trimming were inferred from the DNA. Here the sample has about 88,000 clones; more than 65% occur a single time. Around 5.2% of the sample is held by the ten biggest clonotypes.

Sample: PBMCs, taken from a glioma patient treated with radiotherapy, temozolomide or both. The receptor was derived from a man between 35 and 55 years old with glioma. Some clones in this sample may be carry-over from other donors' samples. Here the chain combines TRBV5-6 and TRBJ1-2, with no D gene named confidently. The DNA is TGTGCCAGCAGCTCGGACGTGGGATGGGCCTATGGCTACACCTTC. Protein translation: CASSSDVGWAYGYTF.